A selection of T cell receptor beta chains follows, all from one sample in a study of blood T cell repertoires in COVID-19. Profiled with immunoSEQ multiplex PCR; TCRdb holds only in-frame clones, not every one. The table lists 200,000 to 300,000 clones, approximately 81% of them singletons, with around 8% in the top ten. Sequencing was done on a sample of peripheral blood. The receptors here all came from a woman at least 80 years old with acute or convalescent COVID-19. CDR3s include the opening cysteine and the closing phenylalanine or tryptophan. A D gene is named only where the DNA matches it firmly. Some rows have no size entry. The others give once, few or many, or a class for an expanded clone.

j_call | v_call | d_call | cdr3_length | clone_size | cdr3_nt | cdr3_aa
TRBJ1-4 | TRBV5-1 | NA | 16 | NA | TGCGCCAGCAGCTTGGTTACAGGGCAAACTAATGAAAAACTGTTTTTT | CASSLVTGQTNEKLFF
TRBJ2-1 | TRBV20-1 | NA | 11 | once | TGCAGTGCTAGGGTGGGACACCGCCAGTTCTTC | CSARVGHRQFF
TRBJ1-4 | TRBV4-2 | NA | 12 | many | TGTGCCAGCAGCCCCCTCGGTGAAAAACTGTTTTTT | CASSPLGEKLFF
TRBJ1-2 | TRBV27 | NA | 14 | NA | TGTGCCAGCAGACCTAGGATAGACCCATATGGCTACACCTTC | CASRPRIDPYGYTF
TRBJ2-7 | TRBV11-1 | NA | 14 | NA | TGTGCCAGCAGAAAGGGGTCCCTCAGCTACGAGCAGTACTTC | CASRKGSLSYEQYF
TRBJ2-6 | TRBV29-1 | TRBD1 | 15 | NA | TGCAGCGTTAGGGACAGCTTGACAAATAAAGGCGTCCTGACTTTC | CSVRDSLTNKGVLTF
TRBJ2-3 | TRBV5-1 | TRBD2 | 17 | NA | TGCGCCAGCAGCTTCAATCCTAGCGGTAGGAACACAGATACGCAGTATTTT | CASSFNPSGRNTDTQYF
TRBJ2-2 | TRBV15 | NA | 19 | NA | TGTGCCACCAGCAGGGTTAAGCCGACAGGGACTCCTAACACCGGGGAGCTGTTTTTT | CATSRVKPTGTPNTGELFF
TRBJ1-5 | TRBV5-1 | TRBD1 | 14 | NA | TGCGCCAGCCAGAGAGGGACAGAACATCAGCCCCAGCATTTT | CASQRGTEHQPQHF
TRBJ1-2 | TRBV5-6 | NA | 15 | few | TGTGCCAGCAGCTTGTTTACAGCGGGCAGCTATGGCTACACCTTC | CASSLFTAGSYGYTF
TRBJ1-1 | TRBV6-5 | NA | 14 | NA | TGTGCCAGCAGTTACGGGCACAAGAACACTGAAGCTTTCTTT | CASSYGHKNTEAFF
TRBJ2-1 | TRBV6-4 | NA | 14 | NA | TGTGCCAGCAGTGACCAAGACAGTTACAATGAGCAGTTCTTC | CASSDQDSYNEQFF
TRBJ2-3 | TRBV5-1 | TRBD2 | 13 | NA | TGCGCCAGCACCTTAGCGGGATCGGATACGCAGTATTTT | CASTLAGSDTQYF
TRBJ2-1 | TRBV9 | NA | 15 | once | TGTGCCAGCAGCGTAGATAGACCCATGGGGCATGAGCAGTTCTTC | CASSVDRPMGHEQFF
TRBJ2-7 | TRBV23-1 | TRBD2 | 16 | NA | TGCGCCAGCAGTCACCCGGGACTAGTTACCTTATACGAGCAGTACTTC | CASSHPGLVTLYEQYF
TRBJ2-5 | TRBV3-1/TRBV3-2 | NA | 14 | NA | TGTGCCAGCAGACGCGACAGGGGAGGGGAGACCCAGTACTTC | CASRRDRGGETQYF
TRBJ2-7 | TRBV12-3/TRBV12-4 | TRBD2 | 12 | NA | TGTGCCAGCAGCCTGGGGGGGTGGGAGCAGTACTTC | CASSLGGWEQYF
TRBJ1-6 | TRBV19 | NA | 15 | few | TGTGCCAGTAGTAACCAACAGGGATCAGGTTCACCCCTCCACTTT | CASSNQQGSGSPLHF
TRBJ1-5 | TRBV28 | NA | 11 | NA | TGTGCCAGCAGTGACACTCGGCCCCAGCATTTT | CASSDTRPQHF
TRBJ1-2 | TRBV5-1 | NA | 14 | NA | TGCGCCAGCAGCTTGGAAGGAGCCGTCTATGGCTACACCTTC | CASSLEGAVYGYTF
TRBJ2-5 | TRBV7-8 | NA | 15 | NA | TGTGCCAGCAGAAGAGAAAGCGACGGCGTGGCGACCCAGTACTTC | CASRRESDGVATQYF
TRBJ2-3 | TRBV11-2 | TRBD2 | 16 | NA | TGTGCCAGCAGCTCACTAGCGGGGCACAGCACAGATACGCAGTATTTT | CASSSLAGHSTDTQYF
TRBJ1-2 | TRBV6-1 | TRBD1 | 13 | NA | TGTGCCAGCAGTGAAGCTGGACAGGCTCGCTACACCTTC | CASSEAGQARYTF
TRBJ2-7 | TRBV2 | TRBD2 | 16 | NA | TGTGCCAGCAGGGACCCGGGACTAGCGGGGGACTACGAGCAGTACTTC | CASRDPGLAGDYEQYF
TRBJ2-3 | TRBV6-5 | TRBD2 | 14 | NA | TGTGCCAGCAGGCGGACTAGCTACACAGATACGCAGTATTTT | CASRRTSYTDTQYF
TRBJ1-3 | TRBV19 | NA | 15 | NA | TGTGCCAGTAGTACAGGGGCCCACTCTGGAAACACCATATATTTT | CASSTGAHSGNTIYF
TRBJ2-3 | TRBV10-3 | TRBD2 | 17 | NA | TGTGCCATCAGTGCGGGCCTTAGCGGGAGCGGGGGGGATACGCAGTATTTT | CAISAGLSGSGGDTQYF
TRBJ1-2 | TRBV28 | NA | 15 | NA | TGTGCCAGCAGTTTACCCTCCGGAGGGGTGGGTGGCTACACCTTC | CASSLPSGGVGGYTF
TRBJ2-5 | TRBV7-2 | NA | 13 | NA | TGTGCCAGCAGCTTAGGAGTGAGCGAGACCCAGTACTTC | CASSLGVSETQYF
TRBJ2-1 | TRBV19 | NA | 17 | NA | TGTGCCAGTAGTACCGCCCGAGCAGGGAACCCCTACAATGAGCAGTTCTTC | CASSTARAGNPYNEQFF
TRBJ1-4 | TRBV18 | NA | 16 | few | TGTGCCAGCTCACCACTGGGGACTGCAACTAATGAAAAACTGTTTTTT | CASSPLGTATNEKLFF
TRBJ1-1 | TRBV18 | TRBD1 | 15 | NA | TGTGCCAGCTCACGGGGGACAGGGGGCCACACTGAAGCTTTCTTT | CASSRGTGGHTEAFF
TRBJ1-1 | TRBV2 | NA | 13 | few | TGTGCCAGCAAGATGAGGGATAGAGCTGAAGCTTTCTTT | CASKMRDRAEAFF
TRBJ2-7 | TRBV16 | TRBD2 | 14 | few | TGTGCCAGCAGCCACGGGACTAGCGGCTACGAGCAGTACTTC | CASSHGTSGYEQYF
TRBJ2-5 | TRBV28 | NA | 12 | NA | TGTGCTTCTGGGGCAGCCCAAGAGACCCAGTACTTC | CASGAAQETQYF
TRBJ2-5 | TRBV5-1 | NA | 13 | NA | TGCGCCAGCAGCAACAGGATCGAAGAGACCCAGTACTTC | CASSNRIEETQYF
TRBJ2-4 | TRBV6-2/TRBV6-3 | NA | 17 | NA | TGTGCCAGCAGTTACTCTAAGGCCGACTTAGCCAAAAACATTCAGTACTTC | CASSYSKADLAKNIQYF
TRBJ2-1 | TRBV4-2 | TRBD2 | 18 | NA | TGTGCCAGCAGCCAAGATCCCCAGGGTACGGGGGGCTACAATGAGCAGTTCTTC | CASSQDPQGTGGYNEQFF
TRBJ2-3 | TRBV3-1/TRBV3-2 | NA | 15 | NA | TGTGCCAGCAGCCAAGGACAGACATTCGGGGATACGCAGTATTTT | CASSQGQTFGDTQYF
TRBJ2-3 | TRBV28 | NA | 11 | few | TGTGCCAGCACTTCCTGGCAGACGCAGTATTTT | CASTSWQTQYF
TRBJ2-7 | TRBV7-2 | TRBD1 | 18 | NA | TGTGCCAGCAGCTCTACCGGACAGGGGAGCCTCAGCTCCTACGAGCAGTACTTC | CASSSTGQGSLSSYEQYF
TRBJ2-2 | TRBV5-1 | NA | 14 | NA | TGCGCCAGCAAGCAGGCCTGGAACACCGGGGAGCTGTTTTTT | CASKQAWNTGELFF
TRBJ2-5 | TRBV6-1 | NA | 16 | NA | TGTGCCAGCAGTGAAGCCCGGGTAGCGTACCAAGAGACCCAGTACTTC | CASSEARVAYQETQYF
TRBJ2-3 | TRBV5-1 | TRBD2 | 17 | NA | TGCGCCAGCAGCTTGGTGACTAGCGGAACTAGCACAGATACGCAGTATTTT | CASSLVTSGTSTDTQYF
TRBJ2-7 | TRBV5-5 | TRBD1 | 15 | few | TGTGCCAGCAGCTTGGGACAGGGGGTTCCCTACGAGCAGTACTTC | CASSLGQGVPYEQYF
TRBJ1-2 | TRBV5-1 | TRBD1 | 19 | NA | TGCGCCAGCAGCTTGGTCCCCCTCGGATCCACAGGGGGCGACTATGGCTACACCTTC | CASSLVPLGSTGGDYGYTF